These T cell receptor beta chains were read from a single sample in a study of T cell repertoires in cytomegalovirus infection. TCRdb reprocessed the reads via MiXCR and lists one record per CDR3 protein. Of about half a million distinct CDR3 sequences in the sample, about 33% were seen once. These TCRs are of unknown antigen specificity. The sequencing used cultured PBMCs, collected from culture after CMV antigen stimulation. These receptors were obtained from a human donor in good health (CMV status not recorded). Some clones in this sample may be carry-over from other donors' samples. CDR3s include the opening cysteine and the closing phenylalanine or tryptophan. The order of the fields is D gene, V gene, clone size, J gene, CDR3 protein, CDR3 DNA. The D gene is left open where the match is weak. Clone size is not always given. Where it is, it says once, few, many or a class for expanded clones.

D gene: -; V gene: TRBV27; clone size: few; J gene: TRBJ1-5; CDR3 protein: CASSLGSAPHQPQHF; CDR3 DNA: TGTGCCAGCAGTTTAGGGTCAGCCCCCCATCAGCCCCAGCATTTT
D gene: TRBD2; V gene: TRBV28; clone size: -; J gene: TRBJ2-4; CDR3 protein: CASSKVTSGRDIQYF; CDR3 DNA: TGTGCCAGCAGCAAAGTCACTAGCGGGAGGGACATTCAGTACTTC
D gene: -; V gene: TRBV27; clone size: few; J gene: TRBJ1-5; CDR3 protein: CASSYAGAGQPQHF; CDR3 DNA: TGTGCCAGCAGTTATGCCGGGGCGGGACAGCCCCAGCATTTT
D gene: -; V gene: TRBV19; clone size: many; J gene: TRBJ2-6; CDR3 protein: CASSINPSSGANVLTF; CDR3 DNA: TGTGCCAGTAGTATCAATCCTAGCTCTGGGGCCAACGTCCTGACTTTC
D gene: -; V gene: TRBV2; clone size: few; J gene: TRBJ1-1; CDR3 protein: CASRRNGLPLNSMNTEAFF; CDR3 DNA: TGTGCCAGTCGGCGCAACGGGCTCCCCCTAAACAGCATGAACACTGAAGCTTTCTTT
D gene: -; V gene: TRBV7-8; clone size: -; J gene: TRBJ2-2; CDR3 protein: CASSETLRGVLPGELFF; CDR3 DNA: TGTGCCAGCAGCGAGACCTTAAGGGGAGTTTTGCCCGGGGAGCTGTTTTTT
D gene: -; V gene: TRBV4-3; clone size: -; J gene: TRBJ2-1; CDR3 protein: CASSQDWGTSRNEQFF; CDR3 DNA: TGCGCCAGCAGCCAAGACTGGGGTACTAGCAGAAATGAGCAGTTCTTC
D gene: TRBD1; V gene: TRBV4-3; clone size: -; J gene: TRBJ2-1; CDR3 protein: CASRGTGVRNEQFF; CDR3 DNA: TGCGCCAGCAGAGGTACAGGGGTGAGGAATGAGCAGTTCTTC
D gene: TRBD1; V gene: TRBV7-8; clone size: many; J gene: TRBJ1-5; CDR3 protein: CASSSNAGTGSGQPQHF; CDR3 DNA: TGTGCCAGCAGCTCAAACGCCGGGACAGGGAGCGGTCAGCCCCAGCATTTT
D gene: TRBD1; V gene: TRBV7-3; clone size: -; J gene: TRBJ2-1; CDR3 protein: CASSFPTGRAHNEQFF; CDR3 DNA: TGTGCCAGCAGCTTTCCGACAGGGCGTGCTCACAATGAGCAGTTCTTC
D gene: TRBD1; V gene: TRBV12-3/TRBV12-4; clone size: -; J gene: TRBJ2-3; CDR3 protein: CASSFGTGRTNTQYF; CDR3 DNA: TGTGCCAGCAGTTTCGGGACAGGGAGGACCAATACGCAGTATTTT
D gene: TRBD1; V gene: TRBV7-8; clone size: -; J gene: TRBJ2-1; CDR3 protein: CASSLTGAWDQVEQFF; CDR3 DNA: TGTGCCAGCAGCTTAACAGGGGCATGGGACCAGGTTGAGCAGTTCTTC
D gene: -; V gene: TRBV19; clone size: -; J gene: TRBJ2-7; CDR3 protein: CASKQGYEQYF; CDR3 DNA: TGTGCCAGTAAACAGGGCTACGAGCAGTACTTC
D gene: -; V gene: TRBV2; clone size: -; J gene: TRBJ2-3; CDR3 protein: CASKARGREDTQYF; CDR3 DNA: TGTGCCAGCAAAGCCCGGGGGCGGGAAGATACGCAGTATTTT
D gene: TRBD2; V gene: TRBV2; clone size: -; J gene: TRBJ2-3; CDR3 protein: CASIEGAGDTDTQYF; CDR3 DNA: TGTGCCAGCATTGAGGGAGCGGGAGATACAGATACGCAGTATTTT
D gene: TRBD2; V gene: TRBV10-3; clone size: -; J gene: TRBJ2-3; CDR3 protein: CAIASGMGTDTQYF; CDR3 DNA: TGTGCCATTGCTAGCGGGATGGGTACAGATACGCAGTATTTT
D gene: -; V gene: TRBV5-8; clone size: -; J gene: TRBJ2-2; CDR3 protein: CASSLTTSPTGELFF; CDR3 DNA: TGTGCCAGCAGTCTAACCACTAGCCCCACCGGGGAGCTGTTTTTT
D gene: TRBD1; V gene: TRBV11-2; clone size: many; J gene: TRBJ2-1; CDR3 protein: CASSPLDRGREQFF; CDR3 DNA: TGTGCCAGCAGCCCCTTGGACAGGGGCCGTGAGCAGTTCTTC
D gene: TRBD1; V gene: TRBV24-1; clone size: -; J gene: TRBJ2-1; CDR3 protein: CATSEGIGQGGEQFF; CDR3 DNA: TGTGCCACCAGTGAGGGGATAGGACAGGGGGGTGAGCAGTTCTTC
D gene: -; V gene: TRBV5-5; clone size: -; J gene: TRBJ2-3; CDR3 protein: CASSLGLTDTQYF; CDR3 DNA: TGTGCCAGCAGCCTCGGCCTCACAGATACGCAGTATTTT
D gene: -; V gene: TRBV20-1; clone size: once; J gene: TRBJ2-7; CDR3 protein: CSAIPENSYEQYF; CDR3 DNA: TGCAGTGCTATCCCTGAAAATTCCTACGAGCAGTACTTC
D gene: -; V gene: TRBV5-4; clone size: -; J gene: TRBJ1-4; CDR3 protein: CASSFDSGHEKLFF; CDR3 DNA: TGTGCCAGCAGCTTTGACTCCGGGCATGAAAAACTGTTTTTT
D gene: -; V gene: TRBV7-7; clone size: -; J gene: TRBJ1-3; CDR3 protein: CASSFFYQGPRCTNTIYF; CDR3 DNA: TGTGCTAGCAGCTTCTTTTACCAGGGCCCTAGGTGTACTAACACCATATATTTT
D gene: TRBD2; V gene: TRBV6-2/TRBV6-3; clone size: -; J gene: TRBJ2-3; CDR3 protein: CASSYHPGTSGPLRTDTQYF; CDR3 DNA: TGTGCCAGCAGTTATCATCCTGGGACTAGCGGTCCGCTGAGGACAGATACGCAGTATTTT
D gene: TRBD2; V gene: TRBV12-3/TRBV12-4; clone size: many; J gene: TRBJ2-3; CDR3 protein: CASSSGTSGRVIAQYF; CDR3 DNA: TGTGCCAGCAGTTCTGGGACTAGCGGGAGAGTCATAGCGCAGTATTTT
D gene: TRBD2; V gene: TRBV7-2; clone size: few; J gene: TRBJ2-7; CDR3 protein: CASRETSGRPRYEQYF; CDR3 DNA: TGTGCCAGCAGAGAGACTAGCGGGAGGCCCAGATACGAGCAGTACTTC
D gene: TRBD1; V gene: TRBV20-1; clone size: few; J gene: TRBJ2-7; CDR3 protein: CSARKGAQGIYEQYF; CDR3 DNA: TGCAGTGCTAGAAAGGGGGCGCAGGGGATCTACGAGCAGTACTTC
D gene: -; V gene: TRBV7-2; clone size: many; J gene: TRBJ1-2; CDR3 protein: CASSPRPGGYGYTF; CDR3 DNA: TGTGCCAGCAGCCCGCGGCCAGGCGGCTATGGCTACACCTTC
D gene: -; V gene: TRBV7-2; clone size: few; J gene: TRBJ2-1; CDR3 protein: CASSSPGTPYNEQFF; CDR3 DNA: TGTGCCAGCAGCTCCCCCGGGACACCCTACAATGAGCAGTTCTTC
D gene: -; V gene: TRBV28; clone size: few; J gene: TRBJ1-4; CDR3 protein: CASSPHRATNEKLFF; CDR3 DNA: TGTGCCAGCAGTCCCCACAGGGCAACTAATGAAAAACTGTTTTTT
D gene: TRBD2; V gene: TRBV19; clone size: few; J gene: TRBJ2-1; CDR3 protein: CASSNLLAGGQSYNEQFF; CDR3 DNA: TGTGCCAGTAGTAATCTCCTAGCGGGAGGGCAGTCCTACAATGAGCAGTTCTTC
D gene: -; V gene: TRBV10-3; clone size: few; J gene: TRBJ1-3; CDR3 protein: CAISEWGTGNTIYF; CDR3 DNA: TGTGCCATCAGTGAATGGGGTACTGGAAACACCATATATTTT
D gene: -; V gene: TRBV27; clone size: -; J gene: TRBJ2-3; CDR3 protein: CASAGRARWTDTQYF; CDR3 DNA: TGTGCCAGCGCCGGACGAGCGAGATGGACAGATACGCAGTATTTT
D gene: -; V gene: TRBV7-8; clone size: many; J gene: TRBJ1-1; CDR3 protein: CASSLVAFEAFF; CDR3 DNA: TGTGCCAGCAGCTTAGTTGCCTTTGAAGCTTTCTTT
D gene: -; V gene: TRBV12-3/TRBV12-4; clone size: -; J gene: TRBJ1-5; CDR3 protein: CASSSDNLEGNQPQHF; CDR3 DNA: TGTGCCAGCAGTTCGGACAACTTGGAGGGCAATCAGCCCCAGCATTTT
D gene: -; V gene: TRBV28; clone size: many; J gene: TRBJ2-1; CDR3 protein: CASSLTSSYNEQFF; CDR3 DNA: TGTGCCAGCAGTTTGACATCCTCCTACAATGAGCAGTTCTTC
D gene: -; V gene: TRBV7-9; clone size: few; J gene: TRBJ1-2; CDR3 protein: CASSLDRLNYGYTF; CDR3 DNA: TGTGCCAGCAGCTTGGACAGACTTAACTATGGCTACACCTTC
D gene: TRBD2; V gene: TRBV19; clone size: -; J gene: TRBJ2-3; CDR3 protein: CASSRLGGPKTDTQYF; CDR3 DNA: TGTGCCAGTAGTCGCCTGGGAGGGCCGAAGACAGATACGCAGTATTTT
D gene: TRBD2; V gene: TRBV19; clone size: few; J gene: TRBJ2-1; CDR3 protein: CASSGLAGVQFF; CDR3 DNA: TGTGCCAGTAGTGGGCTAGCGGGGGTTCAGTTCTTC
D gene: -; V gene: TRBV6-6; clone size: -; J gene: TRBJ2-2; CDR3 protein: CASYRVLGGTGELFF; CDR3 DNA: TGTGCCAGCTATAGAGTGTTGGGGGGCACCGGGGAGCTGTTTTTT
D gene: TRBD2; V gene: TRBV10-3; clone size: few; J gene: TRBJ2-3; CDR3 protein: CATSGTSGSISDTQYF; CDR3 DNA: TGTGCCACCTCCGGGACTAGCGGGAGTATCTCAGATACGCAGTATTTT
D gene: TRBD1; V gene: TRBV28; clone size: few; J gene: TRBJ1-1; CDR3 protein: CASSLSLDRVADTEAFF; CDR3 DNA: TGTGCCAGCAGTCTCTCTCTAGACAGGGTGGCGGACACTGAAGCTTTCTTT
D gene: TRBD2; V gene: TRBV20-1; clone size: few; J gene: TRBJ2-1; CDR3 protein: CSARTASGSNEQFF; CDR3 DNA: TGCAGTGCTAGAACGGCTAGCGGATCCAATGAGCAGTTCTTC
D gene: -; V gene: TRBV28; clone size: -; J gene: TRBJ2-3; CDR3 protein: CASRVAGTSDTQYF; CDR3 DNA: TGTGCCAGCAGGGTAGCAGGCACTTCAGATACGCAGTATTTT
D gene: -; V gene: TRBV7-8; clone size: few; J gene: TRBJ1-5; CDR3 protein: CASSFQGNNQPQHF; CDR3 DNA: TGTGCCAGCAGCTTCCAGGGGAACAATCAGCCCCAGCATTTT
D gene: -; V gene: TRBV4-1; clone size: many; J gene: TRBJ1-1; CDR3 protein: CASSQDSGRFEAFF; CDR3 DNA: TGCGCCAGCAGCCAAGATAGTGGAAGGTTTGAAGCTTTCTTT
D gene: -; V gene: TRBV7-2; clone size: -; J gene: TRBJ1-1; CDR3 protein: CASSLVGGGARTEAFF; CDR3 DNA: TGTGCCAGCAGCTTAGTAGGGGGGGGCGCACGAACTGAAGCTTTCTTT
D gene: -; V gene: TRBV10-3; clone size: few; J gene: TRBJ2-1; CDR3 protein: CAISSPLGWNEQFF; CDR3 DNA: TGTGCCATCAGTTCCCCTTTAGGATGGAACGAGCAGTTCTTC
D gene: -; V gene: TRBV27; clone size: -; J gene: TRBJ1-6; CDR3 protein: CASSFIRFSPLHF; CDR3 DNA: TGTGCCAGCAGTTTTATCAGGTTTTCACCCCTCCACTTT
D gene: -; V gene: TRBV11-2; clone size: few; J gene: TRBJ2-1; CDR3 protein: CASITGSTNLPGYNEQFF; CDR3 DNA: TGTGCCAGCATAACGGGCTCCACAAACTTGCCCGGGTACAATGAGCAGTTCTTC
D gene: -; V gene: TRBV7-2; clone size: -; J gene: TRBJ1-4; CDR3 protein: CASSLEGGPNEKLFF; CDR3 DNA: TGTGCCAGCAGCTTAGAGGGGGGACCAAATGAAAAACTGTTTTTT
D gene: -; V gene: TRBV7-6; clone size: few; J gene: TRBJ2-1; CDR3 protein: CASSLPLARSSYNEQFF; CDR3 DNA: TGTGCCAGCAGCCTCCCCCTAGCGAGGAGCTCCTACAATGAGCAGTTCTTC
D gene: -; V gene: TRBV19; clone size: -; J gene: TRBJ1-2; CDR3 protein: CASSLGPAYTF; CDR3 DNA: TGTGCCAGTAGTCTGGGCCCGGCCTACACCTTC
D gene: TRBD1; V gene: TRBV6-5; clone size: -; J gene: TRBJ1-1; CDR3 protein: CASSYSSTGGLTEAFF; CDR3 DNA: TGTGCCAGCAGTTACTCGTCGACAGGGGGTCTTACTGAAGCTTTCTTT
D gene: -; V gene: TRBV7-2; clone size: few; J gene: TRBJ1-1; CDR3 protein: CASSFQRGQTEAFF; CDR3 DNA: TGTGCCAGCAGCTTCCAACGAGGGCAAACTGAAGCTTTCTTT